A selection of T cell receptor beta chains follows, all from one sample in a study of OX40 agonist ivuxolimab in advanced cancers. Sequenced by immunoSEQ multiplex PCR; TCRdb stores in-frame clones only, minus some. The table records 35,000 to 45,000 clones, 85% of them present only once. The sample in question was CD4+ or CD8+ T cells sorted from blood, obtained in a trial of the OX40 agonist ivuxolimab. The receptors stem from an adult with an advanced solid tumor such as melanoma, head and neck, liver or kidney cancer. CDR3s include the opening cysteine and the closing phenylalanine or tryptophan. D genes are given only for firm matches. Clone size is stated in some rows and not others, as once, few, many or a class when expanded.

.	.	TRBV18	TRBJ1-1	TGTGCCAGCTCACCCAGGGGAGGGGGAGCCGAAGCTTTCTTT	CASSPRGGGAEAFF
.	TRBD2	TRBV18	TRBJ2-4	TGTGCCAGCTCACCTCTAGCGGGCACCAAAAACATTCAGTACTTC	CASSPLAGTKNIQYF
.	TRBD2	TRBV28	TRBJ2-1	TGTGCCAGCAGTTTTTTTCTAGCGGGAGTCAATGAGCAGTTCTTC	CASSFFLAGVNEQFF
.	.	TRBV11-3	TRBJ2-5	TGTGCCAGCAGCCCCTCGGAGACCCAGTACTTC	CASSPSETQYF
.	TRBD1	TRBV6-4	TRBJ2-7	TGTGCCAGCAGTGGGGACAGGAGCTCCTACGAGCAGTACTTC	CASSGDRSSYEQYF
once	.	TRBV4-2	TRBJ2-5	TGTGCCAGCAGCCAAGAAGGCCAGGGAGAAGAGACCCAGTACTTC	CASSQEGQGEETQYF
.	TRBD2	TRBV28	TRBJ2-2	TGTGCCAGCCAGACTAGCGGGATTGGCTCCGGGGAGCTGTTTTTT	CASQTSGIGSGELFF
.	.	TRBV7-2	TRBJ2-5	TGTGCCAGCAGCCCCAACCAAGAGACCCAGTACTTC	CASSPNQETQYF
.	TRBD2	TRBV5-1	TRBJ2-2	TGCGCCAGCAGCTCCGGACTAGCGGATGGCGGGGAGCTGTTTTTT	CASSSGLADGGELFF
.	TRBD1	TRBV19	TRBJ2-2	TGTGCCACGACAGGGTGGGGGAACACCGGGGAGCTGTTTTTT	CATTGWGNTGELFF
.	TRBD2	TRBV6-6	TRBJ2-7	TGTGCCAGCAGTTTCCTAGCGGGAGTGAACGAGCAGTACTTC	CASSFLAGVNEQYF
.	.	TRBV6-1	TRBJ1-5	TGTGCCAGCAGTGAATCGGGATGGCGGAGAGGGGCTCAGCCCCAGCATTTT	CASSESGWRRGAQPQHF
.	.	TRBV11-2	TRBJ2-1	TGTGCCAGCAGGACCCTTTTCAATGAGCAGTTCTTC	CASRTLFNEQFF
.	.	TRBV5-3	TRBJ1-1	TGTGCCAGAAGCTTGGTAGTGAGGGGAAGCCTCATGAACACTGAAGCTTTCTTT	CARSLVVRGSLMNTEAFF
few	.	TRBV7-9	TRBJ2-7	TGTGCCAGCAGCTTAGAATACGAGCAGTACTTC	CASSLEYEQYF
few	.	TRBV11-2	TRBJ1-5	TGTGCCAGCAGCTTAGGTTCGTCAGGGGCCCAGCATTTT	CASSLGSSGAQHF
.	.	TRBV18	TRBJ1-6	TGTGCCAGCTCACCCCGCCCAGGGGAGAATTCACCCCTCCACTTT	CASSPRPGENSPLHF
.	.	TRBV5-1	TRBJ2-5	TGCGCCAGCAGCCAGGGAAGAGAGACCCAGTACTTC	CASSQGRETQYF
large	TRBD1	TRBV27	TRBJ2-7	TGTGCCAGCAGCCGCGACAGGGCCCTACAGTACGAGCAGTACTTC	CASSRDRALQYEQYF
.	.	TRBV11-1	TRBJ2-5	TGTGCCAGCAGCTTCAATACCCGGGGGGAGACCCAGTACTTC	CASSFNTRGETQYF
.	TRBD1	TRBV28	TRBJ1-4	TGTGCCAGCAGTTCCATCGGGACAGGGTCTAATGAAAAACTGTTTTTT	CASSSIGTGSNEKLFF
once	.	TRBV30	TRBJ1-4	TGTGCCTGGAGTCGGCGTGAAAAACTGTTTTTT	CAWSRREKLFF
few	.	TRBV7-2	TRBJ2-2	TGTGCCAGCAGCTCTAACCGGGGGATCTCGGGCCTCGGGGAGCTGTTTTTT	CASSSNRGISGLGELFF
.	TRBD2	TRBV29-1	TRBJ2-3	TGCAGCGCCCCCAGGACTAGCAGCACAGATACGCAGTATTTT	CSAPRTSSTDTQYF
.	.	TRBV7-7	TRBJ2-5	TGTGCTAGCAGCTACGGGATCCAAGAGACCCAGTACTTC	CASSYGIQETQYF
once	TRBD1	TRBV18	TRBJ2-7	TGTGCCAGCTCAAATACAGGGGGGAACGAGCAGTACTTC	CASSNTGGNEQYF
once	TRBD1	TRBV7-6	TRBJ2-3	TGTGCCAGCAGTTCACAGGGGTTGACAGATACGCAGTATTTT	CASSSQGLTDTQYF
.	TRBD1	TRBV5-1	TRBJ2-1	TGCGCCAGCAGCTTCCGGGACAGGGTGGATGAGCAGTTCTTC	CASSFRDRVDEQFF
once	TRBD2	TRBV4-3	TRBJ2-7	TGCGCCAGCAGCCGAGGGACTAGCGGGAATTACGAGCAGTACTTC	CASSRGTSGNYEQYF
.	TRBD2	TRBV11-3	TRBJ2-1	TGTGCCAGCAGCTCAACTAGCGGGAGGGCAGGGGAGCAGTTCTTC	CASSSTSGRAGEQFF
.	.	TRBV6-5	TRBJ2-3	TGTGCCAGCAGTTACGGAGGGTCCACAGATACGCAGTATTTT	CASSYGGSTDTQYF
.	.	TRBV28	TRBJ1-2	TGTGCCAGCTCCCTAAATCACTATGGCTACACCTTC	CASSLNHYGYTF
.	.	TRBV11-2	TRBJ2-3	TGTGCCAGCAGGTTGCTCCGCACAGATACGCAGTATTTT	CASRLLRTDTQYF
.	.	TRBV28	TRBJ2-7	TGTGCCACCGGACAGTACGAGCAGTACTTC	CATGQYEQYF
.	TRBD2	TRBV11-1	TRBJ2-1	TGTGCCAGCAGCCAAGGTTCGGGGGGTCGGCAGTTCTTC	CASSQGSGGRQFF
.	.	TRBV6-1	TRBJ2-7	TGTGCCAGCAGGTACGCTGAGCAGTACTTC	CASRYAEQYF
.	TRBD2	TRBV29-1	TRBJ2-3	TGCAGCGTTACGGGACTAGCGGAATCAGATACGCAGTATTTT	CSVTGLAESDTQYF
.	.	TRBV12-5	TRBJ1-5	TGTGCTAGTGGTTTGGTAAATCTGGGGTTCGTGGGGGGCGAAAGCAATCAGCCCCAGCATTTT	CASGLVNLGFVGGESNQPQHF
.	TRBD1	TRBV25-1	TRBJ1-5	TGTGCCAGCAGCGACCTGGGACAGGATCATCAGCCCCAGCATTTT	CASSDLGQDHQPQHF
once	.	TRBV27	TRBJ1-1	TGTGCCAGCACCCCGGGGGGCTACGGTAGAAGTTACACTGAAGCTTTCTTT	CASTPGGYGRSYTEAFF
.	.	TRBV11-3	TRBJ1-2	TGTGCCAGCAGCTTAGGAGACAGGAACTATGGCTACACCTTC	CASSLGDRNYGYTF
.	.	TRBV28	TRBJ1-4	TGTGCCAGCAGTTCCCGTGAAAAACTGTTTTTT	CASSSREKLFF
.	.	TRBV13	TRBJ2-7	TGTGCCAGCAGCCCTCCAGGGAGCTACGAGCAGTACTTC	CASSPPGSYEQYF
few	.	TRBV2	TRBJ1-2	TGTGCCAGCAGTGGGACACTCGTTAGGACCTATGGCTACACCTTC	CASSGTLVRTYGYTF
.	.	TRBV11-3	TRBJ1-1	TGTGCCAGCAGCCGCCCGCGGCGCATGAACACTGAAGCTTTCTTT	CASSRPRRMNTEAFF
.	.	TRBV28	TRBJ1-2	TGTGCCAGCACCCCTCCAGCGGGCTATGGCTACACCTTC	CASTPPAGYGYTF
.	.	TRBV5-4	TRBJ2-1	TGTGCCAGCAGCTTGTCGGCGCATAGCTCCTACAATGAGCAGTTCTTC	CASSLSAHSSYNEQFF
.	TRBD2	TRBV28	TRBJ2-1	TGTGCCAGCAGTTTGTGGACTAGCGGGAACAATGAGCAGTTCTTC	CASSLWTSGNNEQFF
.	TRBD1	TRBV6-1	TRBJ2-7	TGTGCCAGCAGTGAGAGGGGACAGGGGGCGGGGGAGCAGTACTTC	CASSERGQGAGEQYF
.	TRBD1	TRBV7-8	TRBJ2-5	TGTGCCAGCAGCTTCCCCCCGGGACAGGGGACGGAGACCCAGTACTTC	CASSFPPGQGTETQYF
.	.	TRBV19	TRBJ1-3	TGTGCCAGTCACCAGGAGATGAACACCATATATTTT	CASHQEMNTIYF
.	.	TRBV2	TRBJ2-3	TGTGCCAGCAGTATGACGGAAGATACGCAGTATTTT	CASSMTEDTQYF
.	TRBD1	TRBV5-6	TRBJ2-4	TGTGCCAGCAGCTTGGCCCTCCACAGGGGTCTAGCCAAAAACATTCAGTACTTC	CASSLALHRGLAKNIQYF